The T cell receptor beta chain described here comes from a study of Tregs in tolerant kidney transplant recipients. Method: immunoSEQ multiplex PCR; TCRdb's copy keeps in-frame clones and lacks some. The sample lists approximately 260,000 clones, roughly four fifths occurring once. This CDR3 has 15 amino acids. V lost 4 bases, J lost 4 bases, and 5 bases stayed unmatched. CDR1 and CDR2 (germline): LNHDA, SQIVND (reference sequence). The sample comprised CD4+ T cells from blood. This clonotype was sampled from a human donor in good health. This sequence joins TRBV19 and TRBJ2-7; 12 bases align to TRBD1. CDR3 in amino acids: CASSTRDRGRYEQYF. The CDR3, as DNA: TGTGCCAGTAGTACCCGGGACAGGGGGCGATACGAGCAGTACTTC.